These 12 T cell receptor beta chains share one sample of origin, sequenced in a study of immune evolution from preneoplasia to lung adenocarcinoma. Assay: immunoSEQ multiplex PCR; the TCRdb copy retains only in-frame clones and omits some. The table shows about 10,000 clones, with roughly 79% occurring only once. Sequenced sample: FFPE minimally invasive lung adenocarcinoma tissue. The receptors shown here come from a person between 60 and 79 years old with lung adenocarcinoma.

CDR3: CASSEAVKVEQYF. For the CDR3, the DNA is TGTGCCAGCAGTGAAGCGGTAAAAGTCGAGCAGTACTTC. The chain links TRBV6-1 to TRBJ2-7; D is unclear. CDR3 length equals 13 residues. Trimming cost V 0 bases and J 6 bases, with 9 bases left between them. Germline V gene sequence: CDR1 MNHNS, CDR2 SASEGT.

This chain links TRBV6-4 with TRBJ1-1; D call uncertain. Trimming pared 3 bases from V and 1 base from J, leaving 6 bases between. This CDR3 comprises 13 residues. Looked up from germline, CDR1 is MRHNA and CDR2 is SNTAGT. The CDR3 reads CASSESENTEAFF. The CDR3 coding sequence is TGTGCCAGCAGTGAATCTGAGAACACTGAAGCTTTCTTT.

The chain uses TRBV19 and TRBJ2-7; D not certain. The length of the CDR3 is 14 residues. In germline, CDR1 is LNHDA, CDR2 SQIVND (reference sequence). The V end was cut by 1 base, the J end by 2 bases, with 9 bases between. The CDR3 loop is CASSIAGYTYEQYF. The DNA for the CDR3 is TGTGCCAGTAGTATAGCCGGCTATACCTACGAGCAGTACTTC.

The genes are TRBV18 and TRBJ2-7; 12 bases agree with TRBD1. The trim removed 1 base at V and 2 bases at J, leaving 3 bases unmatched. Germline CDR1 and CDR2: KGHSH and LQKENI. The CDR3 extends over 16 amino acids. The CDR3 nucleotides are TGTGCCAGCTCACCACGGGGACAGGGGGCCGCCTACGAGCAGTACTTC. Residues: CASSPRGQGAAYEQYF. The whole variable domain, filled in from reference TRBV18 and TRBJ2-7, reads NAGVMQNPRHLVRRRGQEARLRCSPMKGHSHVYWYRQLPEEGLKFMVYLQKENIIDESGMPKERFSAEFPKEGPSILRIQQVVRGDSAAYFCASSPRGQGAAYEQYFGPGTRLTVT.

J is TRBJ2-5 and V is TRBV18, with TRBD1 identical over 9 bases. Germline loops: CDR1 KGHSH, CDR2 LQKENI. The CDR3 is made up of 16 amino acids. V trimming: 5 bases; J trimming: 3 bases; junction bases outside the gene matches: 10. The CDR3 reads CASSSHRDRAEETQYF. CDR3 nucleotides: TGTGCCAGCTCATCACACCGGGACAGGGCGGAAGAGACCCAGTACTTC.

V is TRBV11-2 and J is TRBJ2-1, with D possibly matching TRBD2 (6 bases). This CDR3 has 12 residues. Trimming cost V 4 bases and J 15 bases, with 16 bases left between them. CDR1 SGHAT and CDR2 FQNNGV come from the germline V gene. CDR3 protein: CASSYRGTSMFF. The CDR3 DNA reads as TGTGCCAGCAGCTACCGGGGGACCTCGATGTTCTTC. Complete variable domain (other parts from reference TRBV11-2 and TRBJ2-1): EAGVAQSPRYKIIEKRQSVAFWCNPISGHATLYWYQQILGQGPKLLIQFQNNGVVDDSQLPKDRFSAERLKGVDSTLKIQPAKLEDSAVYLCASSYRGTSMFFGPGTRLTVL.

This clone was recorded a few times. The V call is TRBV6-4, the J call TRBJ2-2, with 8 bases fitting TRBD1. There are 17 residues in the CDR3. Germline values: CDR1 MRHNA, CDR2 SNTAGT. Losses at the gene ends were 5 bases for V and 2 bases for J; bases not matched to a gene: 10. This CDR3 is CASSRSTGGINTGELFF. Written as DNA, the CDR3 is TGTGCCAGCAGTCGCTCAACAGGGGGTATCAACACCGGGGAGCTGTTTTTT.

This clone has just one count. The V call is TRBV7-2, the J call TRBJ2-5; TRBD1 agrees at 9 bases. CDR3 size: 14 residues. With V trimmed by 7 bases and J by 3 bases, 6 bases remained unmatched. Germline CDR1 is SGHTA and CDR2 is FQGNSA. The CDR3 DNA reads TGTGCCAGCAACCGGGGGGACAGGGAAGAGACCCAGTACTTC. Its translation is CASNRGDREETQYF.

This clone has just a few counts. The rearrangement uses TRBV28 and TRBJ2-7; D might be TRBD1 (5 bases). The germline V gene has CDR1 MDHEN and CDR2 SYDVKM. The CDR3 consists of 12 residues. V lost 3 bases and J 3 bases, leaving 6 bases between the germline ends. As DNA, the CDR3 is TGTGCCAGCAGTTTCAGGGTCTACGAGCAGTACTTC. Protein product: CASSFRVYEQYF.

The chain links TRBV15 to TRBJ2-3; D not resolved. The CDR3 has 17 amino acids. The V and J ends lost 0 bases and 0 bases respectively, with 13 bases between them. Germline V lookup: CDR1 LNHNV, CDR2 YYDKDF (reference sequence). The DNA of the CDR3 is TGTGCCACCAGCAGAGATAGGATGGCCTTAAGCACAGATACGCAGTATTTT. Its translation: CATSRDRMALSTDTQYF.

The chain recombines TRBV25-1 with TRBJ2-1, with 15 bases lining up with TRBD2. Unmatched junction bases numbered 4, after V lost 3 bases and J lost 1 base. Germline CDR1 is MGHDK and CDR2 is SYGVNS. The CDR3 loop spans 18 amino acids. CDR3 in DNA: TGTGCCAGCAGTGAGGGGACTAGCGGGAGGACTTCCTACAATGAGCAGTTCTTC. Amino acids: CASSEGTSGRTSYNEQFF.

V is TRBV6-1 and J is TRBJ2-2, with D possibly TRBD1 on 6 matching bases. This CDR3 comprises 15 residues. The V gene's germline CDR1 is MNHNS and CDR2 SASEGT. Between the trimmed V and J ends, which lost 5 bases and 5 bases, there was a span of 15 bases. CDR3 protein: CASSLPEGVTGELFF. DNA for the CDR3: TGTGCCAGCAGTCTACCCGAGGGGGTAACCGGGGAGCTGTTTTTT.